The 26 T cell receptor beta chains reported below all come from one sample, sequenced in a study of cytomegalovirus exposure and HLA in healthy donors. PCR used 60 Vbeta primers and 13 Jbeta primers. The protocol was immunoSEQ multiplex PCR, while the TCRdb copy is restricted to in-frame clones and leaves out a portion. The data include around 160,000 clones; the top ten clones carry 1.5% to 2%. The material sequenced was PBMCs. The receptors derive from a woman between 45 and 60 years old in good health and CMV-seronegative.

This chain links TRBV7-3 with TRBJ2-3, with a tentative D call TRBD2 (5 bases). The CDR3 runs to 14 residues. V lost 2 bases to trimming and J lost 2 bases, with 8 bases between them. Germline loops: CDR1 SGHTA, CDR2 FQGTGA. CDR3 coding DNA: TGTGCCAGCAGCTTAGCGGGCATCACAGATACGCAGTATTTT. The encoded protein is CASSLAGITDTQYF.

V gene TRBV5-1 combines with J gene TRBJ1-1; D may be TRBD1 (5 bases). Trimming cost V 4 bases and J 7 bases, with 11 bases left between them. This CDR3 spans 12 amino acids. Germline loops: CDR1 SGHRS, CDR2 YFSETQ. CDR3 in amino acids: CASSAGTVEAFF. For the CDR3, the DNA is TGCGCCAGCAGCGCGGGGACGGTTGAAGCTTTCTTT.

The rearrangement uses TRBV11-3 and TRBJ2-7; possibly TRBD1 for D (5 bases). This CDR3 spans 16 amino acids. Trimming stripped 0 bases from V and 0 bases from J, with 12 bases between. Germline CDR1 SGHNT, CDR2 YENEEA. The CDR3 nucleotides are TGTGCCAGCAGCTTAGAGAGGCTGGGGCACTCCTACGAGCAGTACTTC. It yields the protein CASSLERLGHSYEQYF. The variable domain in full, with the rest retrieved from reference TRBV11-3 and TRBJ2-7, is EAGVVQSPRYKIIEKKQPVAFWCNPISGHNTLYWYLQNLGQGPELLIRYENEEAVDDSQLPKDRFSAERLKGVDSTLKIQPAELGDSAVYLCASSLERLGHSYEQYFGPGTRLTVT.

The CDR3 region has the DNA TGTGCCAGCAGTTACTCGAGCGGCTCCTACGAGCAGTACTTC. It yields the protein CASSYSSGSYEQYF. This sequence joins TRBV6-5 and TRBJ2-7; a weak D match, TRBD2 (5 bases). In germline, CDR1 is MNHEY, CDR2 SVGAGI. The ends were cut back, 0 bases at V and 0 bases at J, with 6 bases in the middle. There are 14 residues in the CDR3.

CDR3: CAWRGSYNSPLHF. CDR3 nucleotides: TGTGCCTGGAGGGGCAGTTATAATTCACCCCTCCACTTT. This sequence joins TRBV30 and TRBJ1-6; D unclear. CDR1 is GTSNPN, CDR2 SVGIG, per germline (reference sequence). This CDR3 has 13 residues. V was cut by 3 bases and J by 4 bases, with 7 bases left in between.

The chain links TRBV28 to TRBJ2-7; tentatively, D is TRBD2 (6 bases). V was clipped by 3 bases and J by 5 bases, with 14 bases between them. This CDR3 region has 14 residues. Germline values: CDR1 MDHEN, CDR2 SYDVKM. CDR3 DNA: TGTGCCAGCAGTTTTCTCGGGCGGGACCACGAGCAGTACTTC. Translated: CASSFLGRDHEQYF.

The V gene is TRBV29-1, the J gene TRBJ1-5; D is unclear. There are 12 residues in the CDR3. CDR1 and CDR2 from the germline V gene are SQVTM and ANQGSEA. V was cut by 7 bases and J by 6 bases, with 13 bases left in between. CDR3 loop: CSAYDEGQPQHF. CDR3 coding DNA: TGCAGCGCCTACGATGAGGGTCAGCCCCAGCATTTT.

The J gene is TRBJ2-7, the V gene TRBV2; D might be TRBD2 (6 bases). The ends were cut back, 4 bases at V and 3 bases at J, with 13 bases in the middle. Germline V CDR1 and CDR2: SNHLY, FYNNEI. CDR3 length: 14 amino acids. CDR3: CASSVGQAGYEQYF. The CDR3 DNA reads as TGTGCCAGCAGTGTTGGCCAAGCGGGCTACGAGCAGTACTTC. The entire variable domain, with the rest obtained from reference TRBV2 and TRBJ2-7, is as follows: EPEVTQTPSHQVTQMGQEVILRCVPISNHLYFYWYRQILGQKVEFLVSFYNNEISEKSEIFDDQFSVERPDGSNFTLKIRSTKLEDSAMYFCASSVGQAGYEQYFGPGTRLTVT.

A note on this clone: At one end, the junction sequence differs from germline, possibly due to a read error. The chain joins TRBV11-2 to TRBJ2-1; maybe TRBD2 (6 bases). Germline CDR1 SGHAT, CDR2 FQNNGV. The CDR3 runs 12 residues. CDR3 in amino acids: CASSIRAGPQVF. For the CDR3, the DNA is TGTGCCAGCAGCATCCGGGCGGGACCTCAGGTCTTC.

This rearrangement joins TRBV19 to TRBJ2-2, with TRBD1 matching 8 bases. The germline V gene has CDR1 LNHDA and CDR2 SQIVND (reference sequence). V shed 8 bases and J 4 bases; nucleotides not matched to a gene: 12. The CDR3 is 16 amino acids. CDR3: CASEKVGQGFTGELFF. Written as DNA, the CDR3 is TGTGCCAGTGAAAAGGTTGGACAGGGCTTCACCGGGGAGCTGTTTTTT.

The chain joins TRBV4-2 to TRBJ2-1, with 9 bases lining up with TRBD2. Losses at the gene ends were 0 bases for V and 5 bases for J; bases not matched to a gene: 8. CDR3 size: 17 residues. CDR1 is LGHNA, CDR2 YNFKEQ, per germline. CDR3 DNA: TGTGCCAGCAGCCAAGATCTCGGCGGGAGGGCCCACAATGAGCAGTTCTTC. Its protein is CASSQDLGGRAHNEQFF.

The rearrangement links TRBV28 to TRBJ1-1; D unclear. This CDR3 region has 8 residues. CDR1 and CDR2 from the germline V gene are MDHEN and SYDVKM. CDR3 loop: CGSGEAFF. The CDR3 DNA sequence: TGTGGTTCGGGTGAAGCTTTCTTT.

The CDR3 coding sequence is TGTGCCAGCAGAATTCGGGACAGTGGATACTACGAGCAGTACTTC. The encoded protein is CASRIRDSGYYEQYF. The chain employs TRBV28 and TRBJ2-7, with 7 bases lining up with TRBD1. CDR1 is MDHEN and CDR2 is SYDVKM in the germline V gene. V lost 6 bases, J lost 3 bases, and 11 bases stayed unmatched. The CDR3 is made up of 15 amino acids.

The chain joins TRBV6-1 to TRBJ2-7; D remains unclear. Trimming stripped 5 bases from V and 2 bases from J, with 4 bases between. The CDR3 totals 11 residues. The germline V gene encodes CDR1 MNHNS and CDR2 SASEGT. The CDR3 nucleotides read TGTGCCAGCAGTTTCACCTACGAGCAGTACTTC. Protein: CASSFTYEQYF.

V gene TRBV28 combines with J gene TRBJ1-5, with TRBD1 identical over 7 bases. After removal of 4 bases from V and 1 base from J, the junction contained 4 bases not matched to a gene. The CDR3 is 15 amino acids. Germline CDR1 reads MDHEN; CDR2 reads SYDVKM. Here the CDR3 reads CASSWDSNSNQPQHF. CDR3 bases: TGTGCCAGCAGTTGGGACAGTAACAGCAATCAGCCCCAGCATTTT.

The rearrangement uses TRBV6-6 and TRBJ1-4; 9 bases are shared with TRBD1. The CDR3 is 12 amino acids. With 5 bases clipped from V and 16 bases from J, the junction kept 8 bases outside the gene matches. CDR1 is MNHNY, CDR2 SVGAGI, per germline (reference sequence). The chain's CDR3 is CASSGGTGKGFF. The DNA of the CDR3 is TGTGCCAGCAGTGGGGGGACAGGGAAAGGGTTTTTT.

This chain uses TRBV4-3 with TRBJ1-3; D is possibly TRBD1 (5 bases). V lost 0 bases to trimming and J lost 0 bases, with 18 bases between them. CDR1 and CDR2 (germline): LGHNA, YSLEER. The CDR3 is 19 amino acids. The CDR3 bases are TGCGCCAGCAGCCAAGAACGCGTCATTTCGGGGGGCTCTGGAAACACCATATATTTT. The encoded protein is CASSQERVISGGSGNTIYF.

V and J are TRBV6-5 and TRBJ2-7, with 9 positions matching TRBD1. This CDR3 is built from 15 residues. Germline V gene lookup returns CDR1 MNHEY and CDR2 SVGAGI. V was clipped by 2 bases and J by 3 bases; unmatched bases: 5. The CDR3 DNA follows: TGTGCCAGCAGTTACCTGGGACAGGGCATCTACGAGCAGTACTTC. Its protein product is CASSYLGQGIYEQYF.

The V gene is TRBV5-6, the J gene TRBJ2-1; the match to TRBD2 covers 13 bases. Germline V gene sequence: CDR1 SGHDT, CDR2 YYEEEE. The CDR3 has 15 residues. Trimming cost V 4 bases and J 9 bases; bases outside gene matches: 7. The CDR3 nucleotides are TGTGCCAGCAGCGTGGGACTAGCGGGGTTAACTGAGCAGTTCTTC. Translating gives CASSVGLAGLTEQFF.

V and J are TRBV6-6 and TRBJ1-1, with unresolved D. CDR1 is MNHNY and CDR2 is SVGAGI in the germline V gene (reference sequence). This CDR3 has 12 residues. Trimming left V 6 bases short and J 4 bases short, with 9 bases between. The CDR3 DNA reads TGTGCCAGCAGCCCGTTCGGCACTGAAGCTTTCTTT. Its protein product is CASSPFGTEAFF.

J is TRBJ1-3 and V is TRBV18, with 9 nucleotides matching TRBD1. The germline gives CDR1 KGHSH, CDR2 LQKENI. V shed 3 bases, J shed 1 base, and the junction held 4 bases outside the gene matches. The CDR3 spans 16 residues. The CDR3 coding sequence is TGTGCCAGCTCACCGGCCGGACAGGGGTCTGGAAACACCATATATTTT. This codes for CASSPAGQGSGNTIYF.

CDR3 sequence (DNA): TGTGCCAGCGGTGGGGGACATAGGGCTAATGAAAAACTGTTTTTT. Translated: CASGGGHRANEKLFF. V and J are TRBV6-1 and TRBJ1-4; the D gene is possibly TRBD1 (6 bases). Germline CDR1 MNHNS, CDR2 SASEGT. This CDR3 contains 15 residues. V shed 8 bases and J shed 3 bases, with 16 bases lying between them.

The rearrangement links TRBV5-6 to TRBJ2-5; D not certain. Trimming removed 5 bases from V and 7 bases from J, with 12 bases in between. Germline V gene data show CDR1 as SGHDT and CDR2 as YYEEEE. The CDR3 totals 12 residues. CDR3 nucleotide sequence: TGTGCCAGCAGTTATACTACCGGGACCCAGTACTTC. It is translated as CASSYTTGTQYF. The full variable domain, in which reference TRBV5-6 and TRBJ2-5 provide the parts outside the CDR3, is DAGVTQSPTHLIKTRGQQVTLRCSPKSGHDTVSWYQQALGQGPQFIFQYYEEEERQRGNFPDRFSGHQFPNYSSELNVNALLLGDSALYLCASSYTTGTQYFGPGTRLLVL.

The J gene is TRBJ2-7, the V gene TRBV28; 9 bases line up with TRBD2. Germline-derived CDR1 and CDR2 are MDHEN and SYDVKM. V lost 6 bases and J lost 2; bases outside the gene matches: 8. The CDR3 totals 15 residues. This chain's CDR3 is CASRLTSSGTYEQYF. The CDR3 DNA is TGTGCCAGCAGACTTACTTCTAGCGGGACCTACGAGCAGTACTTC.

The V gene is TRBV5-4, the J gene TRBJ1-4, with D unresolved. The CDR3 contains 14 residues. Deletions cut 2 bases from V and 4 bases from J, with 9 bases between. Germline CDR1 is SGHNT and CDR2 is YYREEE (reference sequence). The CDR3 loop is CASSFRNSNEKLFF. Written as DNA, the CDR3 is TGTGCCAGCAGCTTTAGGAACAGTAATGAAAAACTGTTTTTT.

The CDR3 bases are TGCAGCGCCCAGCTCCAGGACACTAACCACCCCTATGGCTACACCTTC. Translation gives CSAQLQDTNHPYGYTF. The chain uses TRBV29-1 and TRBJ1-2; D perhaps matches TRBD1 (5 bases). Germline V gives CDR1 SQVTM, CDR2 ANQGSEA. V lost 7 bases to trimming and J lost 4 bases, with 25 bases between them. The CDR3 extends over 16 amino acids.